This T cell receptor (beta chain) stems from a study of beta chain features in type 1 diabetes. Study-level results: Within each of all four CD4+ subsets, Type 1 diabetes patients had TCRB CDR3s that were moderately but significantly shorter.

Blood was drawn once from each donor into heparinised tubes. The draws averaged about 0.11 L. Reverse transcription of all isolated RNA meant that expressed TCRB transcripts were sequenced. The protocol was immunoSEQ multiplex PCR, while the TCRdb copy is restricted to in-frame clones and leaves out a portion. Of about 620,000 clones in the sample, roughly a sixth were seen once. There are a few counts of this clone. Its antigen is as yet unknown. Per the germline V gene, CDR1 is SGHRS and CDR2 is YFSETQ. V gave up 4 bases and J gave up 13 bases; unmatched junction bases: 6. This CDR3 is built from 12 residues.

The V gene is TRBV5-1, the J gene TRBJ1-2, with 11 bases fitting TRBD1. The clonotype was recovered from a man younger than 35 in good health. The sequencing input was naive CD4+ T cells from blood. CDR3 bases: TGCGCCAGCAGCCCCGGACAGGGGGCGAGCACCTTC. Translation gives CASSPGQGASTF. The full variable domain, completed using reference TRBV5-1 and TRBJ1-2, is KAGVTQTPRYLIKTRGQQVTLSCSPISGHRSVSWYQQTPGQGLQFLFEYFSETQRNKGNFPGRFSGRQFSNSRSEMNVSTLELGDSALYLCASSPGQGASTFGSGTRLTVV.